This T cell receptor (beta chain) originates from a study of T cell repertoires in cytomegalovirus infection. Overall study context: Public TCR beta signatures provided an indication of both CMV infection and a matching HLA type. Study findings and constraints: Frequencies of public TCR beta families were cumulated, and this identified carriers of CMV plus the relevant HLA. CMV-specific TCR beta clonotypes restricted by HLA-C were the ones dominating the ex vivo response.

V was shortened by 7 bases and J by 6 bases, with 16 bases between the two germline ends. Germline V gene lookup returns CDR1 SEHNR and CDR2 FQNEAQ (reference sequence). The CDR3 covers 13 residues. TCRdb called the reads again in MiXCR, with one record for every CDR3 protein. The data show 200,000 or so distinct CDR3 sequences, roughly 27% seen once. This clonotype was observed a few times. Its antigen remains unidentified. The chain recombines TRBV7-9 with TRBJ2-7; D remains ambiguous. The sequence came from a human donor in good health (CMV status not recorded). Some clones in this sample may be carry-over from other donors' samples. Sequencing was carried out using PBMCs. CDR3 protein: CASIMDLMGEQYF. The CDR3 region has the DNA TGTGCCAGCATCATGGACCTGATGGGCGAGCAGTACTTC.